This entry lists 6 T cell receptor beta chains sequenced from one sample in a study of PD-1 blockade in classical Hodgkin lymphoma. Brentuximab vedotin exposure varied, and every patient relapsed after autologous stem cell transplantation. The protocol was immunoSEQ multiplex PCR, while the TCRdb copy is restricted to in-frame clones and leaves out a portion. The sample has 38,000 or so clones; 87% are singletons. Material: peripheral blood mononuclear cells (PBMCs), obtained at baseline. Receptor source: a human donor with classical Hodgkin lymphoma.

This chain connects TRBV7-2 to TRBJ2-5; D gene unclear. V lost 5 bases and J lost 2, with 12 bases in between. Germline values: CDR1 SGHTA, CDR2 FQGNSA. This CDR3 is 14 amino acids long. CDR3 protein: CASSPGPPQETQYF. The CDR3 coding sequence is TGTGCCAGCAGCCCCGGCCCGCCTCAAGAGACCCAGTACTTC.

The chain joins TRBV6-5 to TRBJ1-5; D remains ambiguous. The CDR3 contains 15 residues. V lost 6 bases and J 2 bases, leaving 14 bases between the germline ends. The germline gives CDR1 MNHEY, CDR2 SVGAGI. The CDR3 protein is CASSPTLRGNQPQHF. CDR3 in DNA: TGTGCCAGCAGCCCCACCCTTAGGGGCAATCAGCCCCAGCATTTT.

CDR3 DNA: TGTGCCAGCAGCCCGGACAGGAACTATGGCTACACCTTC. The encoded protein is CASSPDRNYGYTF. This chain uses TRBV7-2 with TRBJ1-2; 7 positions match TRBD1. The CDR3 is made up of 13 amino acids. Germline-derived CDR1 and CDR2 are SGHTA and FQGNSA. Losses at the gene ends were 5 bases for V and 2 bases for J; bases not matched to a gene: 2. The full variable domain, its missing parts supplied by reference TRBV7-2 and TRBJ1-2, is GAGVSQSPSNKVTEKGKDVELRCDPISGHTALYWYRQSLGQGLEFLIYFQGNSAPDKSGLPSDRFSAERTGGSVSTLTIQRTQQEDSAVYLCASSPDRNYGYTFGSGTRLTVV.

The genes are TRBV6-5 and TRBJ1-2; D is undetermined. The CDR3 totals 15 residues. V was shortened by 8 bases and J by 3 bases, with 19 bases between the two germline ends. Germline CDR1 MNHEY, CDR2 SVGAGI. The CDR3 loop reads CASAPGSFGDYGYTF. CDR3 sequence (DNA): TGTGCCAGCGCACCGGGGTCGTTTGGGGACTATGGCTACACCTTC.

This clone was observed a handful of times. The chain combines TRBV7-2 with TRBJ2-7; possibly TRBD2 for D (5 bases). Germline V gene data show CDR1 as SGHTA and CDR2 as FQGNSA. V was cut by 4 bases and J by 3 bases, with 10 bases left in between. There are 13 residues in the CDR3. CDR3 residues: CASSSGLFYEQYF. CDR3 DNA: TGTGCCAGCAGCTCAGGACTGTTCTACGAGCAGTACTTC.

This clone appeared once. The V gene is TRBV27, the J gene TRBJ1-1; D unresolved. The CDR3 has 15 amino acids. Germline V gene sequence: CDR1 MNHEY, CDR2 SMNVEV (reference sequence). V lost 4 bases, J lost 0 bases, and 12 bases lay in between. CDR3: CASSSGLGLNTEAFF. CDR3 nucleotide sequence: TGTGCCAGCAGTTCTGGTCTCGGCCTGAACACTGAAGCTTTCTTT.